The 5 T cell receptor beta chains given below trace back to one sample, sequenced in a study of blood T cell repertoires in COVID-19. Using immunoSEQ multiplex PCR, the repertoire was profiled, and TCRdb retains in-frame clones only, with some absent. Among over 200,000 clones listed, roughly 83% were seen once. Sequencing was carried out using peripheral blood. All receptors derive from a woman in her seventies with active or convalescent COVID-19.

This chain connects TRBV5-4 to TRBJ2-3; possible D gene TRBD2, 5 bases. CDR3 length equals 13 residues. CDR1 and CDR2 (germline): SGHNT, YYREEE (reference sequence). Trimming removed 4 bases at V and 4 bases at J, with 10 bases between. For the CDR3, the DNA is TGTGCCAGCAGCCTGCCGGAGGCAGATACGCAGTATTTT. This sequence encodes CASSLPEADTQYF. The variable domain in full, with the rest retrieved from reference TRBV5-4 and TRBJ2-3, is ETGVTQSPTHLIKTRGQQVTLRCSSQSGHNTVSWYQQALGQGPQFIFQYYREEENGRGNFPPRFSGLQFPNYSSELNVNALELDDSALYLCASSLPEADTQYFGPGTRLTVL.

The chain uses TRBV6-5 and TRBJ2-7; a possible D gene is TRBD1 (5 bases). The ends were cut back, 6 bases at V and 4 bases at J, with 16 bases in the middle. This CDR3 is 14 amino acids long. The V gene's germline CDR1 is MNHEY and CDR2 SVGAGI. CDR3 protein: CASRLAPGLYEQYF. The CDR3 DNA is TGTGCCAGCAGATTAGCCCCAGGGTTGTACGAGCAGTACTTC.

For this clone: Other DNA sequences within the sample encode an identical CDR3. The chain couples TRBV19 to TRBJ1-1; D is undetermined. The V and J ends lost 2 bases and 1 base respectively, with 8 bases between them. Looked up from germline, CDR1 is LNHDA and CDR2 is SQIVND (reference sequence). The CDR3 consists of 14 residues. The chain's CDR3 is CASSIKAGNTEAFF. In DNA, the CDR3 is TGTGCCAGTAGTATAAAAGCAGGGAACACTGAAGCTTTCTTT.

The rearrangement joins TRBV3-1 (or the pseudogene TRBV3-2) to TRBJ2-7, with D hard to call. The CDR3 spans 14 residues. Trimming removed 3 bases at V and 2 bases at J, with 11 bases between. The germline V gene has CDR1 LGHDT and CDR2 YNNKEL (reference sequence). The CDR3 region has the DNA TGTGCCAGCAGCCACCCGACTGCCCCCTACGAGCAGTACTTC. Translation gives CASSHPTAPYEQYF.

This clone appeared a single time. DNA of the CDR3: TGTGCCAGCAGTGGAGTCCAAGAGACCCAGTACTTC. It translates to CASSGVQETQYF. This rearrangement joins TRBV2 to TRBJ2-5; D gene ambiguous. This CDR3 region has 12 residues. V was cut by 4 bases and J by 1 base, with 4 bases left in between. From germline, CDR1 is SNHLY and CDR2 FYNNEI. Together with reference TRBV2 and TRBJ2-5, the CDR3 gives the full variable domain: EPEVTQTPSHQVTQMGQEVILRCVPISNHLYFYWYRQILGQKVEFLVSFYNNEISEKSEIFDDQFSVERPDGSNFTLKIRSTKLEDSAMYFCASSGVQETQYFGPGTRLLVL.